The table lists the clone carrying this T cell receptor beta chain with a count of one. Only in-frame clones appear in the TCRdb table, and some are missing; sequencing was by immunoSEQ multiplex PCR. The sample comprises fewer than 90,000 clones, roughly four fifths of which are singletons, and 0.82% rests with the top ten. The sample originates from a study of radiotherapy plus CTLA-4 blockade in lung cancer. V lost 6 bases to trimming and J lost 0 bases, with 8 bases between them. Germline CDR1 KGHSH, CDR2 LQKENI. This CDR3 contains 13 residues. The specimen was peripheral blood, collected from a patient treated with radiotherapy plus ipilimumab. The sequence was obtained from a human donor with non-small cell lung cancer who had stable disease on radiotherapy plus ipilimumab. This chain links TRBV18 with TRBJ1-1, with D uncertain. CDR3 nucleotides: TGTGCCAGCTCCCGCAACATGAACACTGAAGCTTTCTTT. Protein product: CASSRNMNTEAFF.